This is a list of T cell receptor beta chains from one sample in a study of blood T cell repertoires in COVID-19. Here immunoSEQ multiplex PCR was the method, and the copy in TCRdb shows in-frame clones only, minus some. Here the sample spans 210,000 or so clones, 70% to 90% being singletons. The sequenced material came from PBMCs or T cells enriched from blood (not recorded which). All receptors come from a man aged 30-40 years with acute COVID-19. CDR3s include the opening cysteine and the closing phenylalanine or tryptophan. D genes are given only for firm matches. Where a row states a size, it is once, few, many or the class of an expanded clone; other rows omit it.

cdr3_nt cdr3_aa j_call v_call clone_size d_call
TGTGCCAGCAGTTACCCGGGACTAGACACCGGGGAGCTGTTTTTT CASSYPGLDTGELFF TRBJ2-2 TRBV6-2/TRBV6-3 NA TRBD2
TGTGCCAGCAGTCGGGGTTTGCTGGACAGTTCTAATTCACCCCTCCACTTT CASSRGLLDSSNSPLHF TRBJ1-6 TRBV28 few NA
TGTGCCAGCAGTTTGGGACTAGGGAACACCGGGGAGCTGTTTTTT CASSLGLGNTGELFF TRBJ2-2 TRBV27 NA TRBD2
TGTGCCAGTAGTATTGAGGCCAGGGGGCGAGAAAAACTGTTTTTT CASSIEARGREKLFF TRBJ1-4 TRBV19 NA TRBD1
TGTGCCAGCAGGCGACGTGGAGGGTCCCCGAACGAGCAGTACTTC CASRRRGGSPNEQYF TRBJ2-7 TRBV6-5 NA NA
TGTGCCAGCAGCAGAGGGATACAGGGGGGACTAGAAAAACTGTTTTTT CASSRGIQGGLEKLFF TRBJ1-4 TRBV11-2 NA TRBD1
TGTGCCAGCAGCTCTAGCACAGATACGCAGTATTTT CASSSSTDTQYF TRBJ2-3 TRBV11-2 NA NA
TGCGCCAGCAGCCCGAGAGGGCGGACAGGCACCTACACTGAAGCTTTCTTT CASSPRGRTGTYTEAFF TRBJ1-1 TRBV4-1 NA TRBD1
TGTGCCAGCAGCGCGGGCCTGAACACTGAAGCTTTCTTT CASSAGLNTEAFF TRBJ1-1 TRBV7-2 NA NA
TGCGCCAGCAGCCAGGGACAGGGTTCTAACTATGGCTACACCTTC CASSQGQGSNYGYTF TRBJ1-2 TRBV4-1 NA TRBD1
TGTGCCAGCAGCCCTGACACCCCAGGGGACGAGCAGTACTTC CASSPDTPGDEQYF TRBJ2-7 TRBV5-4 once NA
TGTGCCAGCAGACCAGGGACTAGCGGGGGGGAGACCCAGTACTTC CASRPGTSGGETQYF TRBJ2-5 TRBV27 NA TRBD2
TGTGCCAGCAGAAGAGCGAACACTGAAGCTTTCTTT CASRRANTEAFF TRBJ1-1 TRBV25-1 NA NA
TGTGCCAGCAGTTCCTATCCGGGACTAGCGAAAGACAACACAGATACGCAGTATTTT CASSSYPGLAKDNTDTQYF TRBJ2-3 TRBV28 medium-sized TRBD2
TGTGCCAGCAGTGAATTCAATACGCAGTATTTT CASSEFNTQYF TRBJ2-3 TRBV6-1 few NA